The clone carrying this TCR beta chain has just a few counts. What it binds is not known. Trimming left V 4 bases short and J 10 bases short, with 12 bases between. Germline values: CDR1 SEHNR, CDR2 FQNEAQ (reference sequence). The CDR3 consists of 12 residues. It was with 60 Vbeta and 13 Jbeta primers that the PCR ran. The method was immunoSEQ multiplex PCR; TCRdb's version includes in-frame clones alone and lacks a portion of them. The sample holds about 120,000 clones, approximately 70% seen once. Healthy bone marrow donors supplied every sample. The data belong to a study of cytomegalovirus exposure and HLA in healthy donors. Overall study results and limits: As was reported, the classifier diagnosed cytomegalovirus status with high specificity and sensitivity.

The chain joins TRBV7-9 to TRBJ2-3, with a weak D call TRBD2 (6 bases). Source material: PBMCs. The clonotype was recovered from a woman between 35 and 50 years old in good health and CMV-seropositive. CDR3 nucleotide sequence: TGTGCCAGCAGCTCGGGGACTCGGGCGCAGTATTTT. It yields the protein CASSSGTRAQYF.